This T cell receptor (beta chain) came from a study of T cell repertoires in aging, cancer and after chemotherapy (dated by TCRdb to the late 2010s). For context, the study as a whole: Six donor age groups were covered, ranging from 30 or younger up to 70 or older, and each group contained at least three individuals. Paired pre- and post-chemotherapy samples in the solid tumor group came from brain tumor (glioblastoma) patients receiving temozolomide-based therapy. In total, the full dataset held several million TCR reads. The study profiled peripheral blood TCR beta repertoires from healthy donors and cancer patients to examine immunoaging and T cell reconstitution after chemotherapy. A cohort of 220 or so cancer patients (over 90 with hematological and approximately 120 with solid cancers) was assembled, and under 100 healthy donors were included as a reference group. Study-wide findings and limitations: In both cancer cohorts, the median generation probability rose over the chemotherapy interval, which suggests that the repertoire was reconstituted through rebound thymic output. In healthy donors, the decline in TCR diversity with age was mainly explained by loss of richness, whereas in cancer patients loss of evenness was also found to contribute. Untreated patients with hematological or solid cancers showed significantly lower blood TCR diversity and higher clonality than age-matched healthy donors. The authors noted that the repertoire data do not allow conclusions about immunological memory after chemotherapy.

TCR beta rearrangements were amplified from genomic DNA isolated from peripheral blood, not from sorted cells or RNA. As regards this clonotype: Its binding antigen is unknown. Qualities for individual bases were not recorded, and no much larger clone is one base off.

According to the germline V gene (reference sequence), CDR1 reads LNHDA and CDR2 reads SQIVND. V and J are trimmed by 3 bases and 0 bases, and the gene matches miss 5 bases of the junction. From the cysteine up to the phenylalanine, the CDR3 has a length of 17 residues. Only the CDR3 DNA stays, 51 bases, in frame from base 1. Multiplex touch-down PCR with a mixed TRB-A/B primer pool was used to amplify rearranged TRB sequences covering the V, D and J segments. Illumina adapters and sample indices were added to the amplicons in two consecutive PCR reactions performed with Phusion HS II polymerase. After gel purification with the NucleoSpin Gel and PCR Clean-up kit, the amplicons were checked using Qubit and an Agilent 2100 Bioanalyzer. Libraries were sequenced on an Illumina MiSeq using 600-cycle, single-indexed, paired-end runs. Concerning the study's data processing: TRB sequences were processed with MiXCR versions 2.12 and 3.0.5. Each unique CDR3 nucleotide sequence counted as one clone, and only productive sequences with at least two reads were retained. Repertoire metrics included Shannon diversity, evenness, clonality (one minus evenness), and alpha-parameterized diversity profiles from alpha 0 to 5. Generation probabilities of clones in paired pre- and post-chemotherapy samples were computed with the IGoR algorithm. TCRdb itself trimmed the public reads at Q25 with fastp, ran MiXCR and retained productive beta chains. Each entry merges the rows of one CDR3 protein and shows their most common DNA and genes. None of the V and J calls come from the authors' own analysis; TCRdb made them. This sample is represented by over 15,000 distinct CDR3 sequences; approximately 35% of them were singletons. Jointly, the top ten make up roughly 17% of the sample.

This clonotype was obtained from a human donor with a solid tumor. The sequence links TRBV19 to TRBJ2-7, with TRBD2 identical over 13 junction bases. The sample consisted of blood. For the CDR3, the sequence is CASSMTSGRHSSYEQYF. In nucleotides, the sequence is TGTGCCAGTAGTATGACTAGCGGGAGGCATAGCTCCTACGAGCAGTACTTC.